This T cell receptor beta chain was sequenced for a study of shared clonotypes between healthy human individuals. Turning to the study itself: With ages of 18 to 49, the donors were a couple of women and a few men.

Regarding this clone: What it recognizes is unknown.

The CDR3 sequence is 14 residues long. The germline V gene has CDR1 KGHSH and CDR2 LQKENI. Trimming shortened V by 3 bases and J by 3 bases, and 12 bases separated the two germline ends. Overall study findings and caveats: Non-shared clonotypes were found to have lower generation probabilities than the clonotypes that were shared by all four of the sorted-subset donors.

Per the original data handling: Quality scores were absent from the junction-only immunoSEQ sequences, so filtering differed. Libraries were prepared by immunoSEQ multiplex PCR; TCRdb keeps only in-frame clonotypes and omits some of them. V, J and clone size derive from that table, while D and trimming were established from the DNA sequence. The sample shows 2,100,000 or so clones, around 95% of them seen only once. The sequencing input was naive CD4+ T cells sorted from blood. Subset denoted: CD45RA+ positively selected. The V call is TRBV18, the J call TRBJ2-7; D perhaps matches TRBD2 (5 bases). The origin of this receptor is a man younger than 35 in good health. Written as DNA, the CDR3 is TGTGCCAGCTCACCTAAGGACGGGGACTACGAGCAGTACTTC. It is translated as CASSPKDGDYEQYF.